A single TCR beta chain is shown here with its context. The antigen is undetermined. These data belong to a study of shared clonotypes between healthy human individuals. Sequenced by immunoSEQ multiplex PCR; TCRdb stores in-frame clones only, minus some. The sample has 2 million to 2.5 million clones; 85% to 95% are singletons. Findings and caveats of the study: A few donors had around 5% of their naive CD4 clonotypes in common.

Trimming removed 3 bases from V and 6 bases from J; junction bases left unmatched: 5. The CDR3 totals 15 residues. Germline CDR1 reads SGHRS; CDR2 reads YFSETQ. The chain has TRBV5-1 and TRBJ1-5; TRBD1 aligns across 11 bases. This clonotype was sampled from a man between 18 and 35 years old in good health. Some clones in this sample may be carry-over from other donors' samples. The specimen was naive CD4+ T cells from PBMCs. The subset was: CD45RA+ positively selected. CDR3 region: CASSSGTGGGQPQHF. The CDR3 DNA reads TGCGCCAGCAGCTCCGGGACAGGGGGTGGTCAGCCCCAGCATTTT.